This T cell receptor (beta chain) was found in a study of T-cell memory formation after mild COVID-19. Study context: In these data, TCR clusters were largely donor specific.

TCRdb reprocessed the 5' RACE reads with MiXCR, giving one entry per CDR3 protein. The table shows 450,000 to 650,000 distinct CDR3 sequences, with about a fifth occurring only once. The CDR3 contains 13 residues. The V end lost 3 bases, the J end lost 9 bases, and 11 bases lay between the germline ends. With regard to this clonotype: The antigen is unknown.

The study, taken as a whole, reports: Whereas later expanders leaned CD4+, clones contracting day 15 to 85 showed a balanced CD4/CD8 makeup.

Sequencing was carried out using PBMCs or a T cell subset sorted from them (not recorded which). This chain connects TRBV12-3 or TRBV12-4 to TRBJ2-2; D is undetermined. The TCR originated in an adult woman who had mild COVID-19 (a few samples of this study predate the infection). Cell type and time point are not known. CDR3 coding DNA: TGTGCCAGCAGTTTTAGTCTGACAAGGGAGCTGTTTTTT. Encoded protein: CASSFSLTRELFF.